This T cell receptor (beta chain) was found in a study of response to subunit inactivated influenza vaccine. General study points: New T cells are recruited in small numbers by each seasonal influenza vaccination, according to the authors' suggestion.

This CDR3 is 16 amino acids long. J lost 5 bases, V lost 4 bases, and 5 bases had no gene match. The germline V gene encodes CDR1 MDHEN and CDR2 SYDVKM. TCRdb fed the RT-PCR reads into MiXCR, producing one record per CDR3 protein. The table lists a few hundred thousand distinct CDR3 sequences, less than 15% of them singletons. Comment on this clonotype: No antigen is known for it.

This chain joins TRBV28 and TRBJ2-5; 15 bases agree with TRBD2. This TCR derives from a man aged 45-65 years who received an inactivated influenza vaccine. Source: PBMCs from blood, taken 12 days after vaccination. Here the CDR3 DNA reads TGTGCCAGCAGTTGGACTAGCGGGGGGGCCGGGGAGACCCAGTACTTC. Protein: CASSWTSGGAGETQYF.